The rows below give T cell receptor beta chains drawn from one sample of a study of CD8 T cells in Susac syndrome. MiXCR, run by TCRdb on the immunoSEQ multiplex PCR reads, gives a single entry per CDR3 protein. The sample holds 250,000 to 350,000 distinct CDR3 sequences; roughly 84% are singletons and the top ten take about 0.11%. The sequenced material came from CD8+ T cells from PBMCs. The receptor set was obtained from a human donor with multiple sclerosis. CDR3s include the opening cysteine and the closing phenylalanine or tryptophan. Each record gives: CDR3 protein, V gene, D gene, J gene. D genes are given only for firm matches.

CASSPESGSYEQYF | TRBV13 | NA | TRBJ2-7
CASSPGGLDTEAFF | TRBV18 | NA | TRBJ1-1
CASSRRTSGRWEQYF | TRBV3-1 | TRBD2 | TRBJ2-7
CAISDRGRDTDTQYF | TRBV10-3 | TRBD2 | TRBJ2-3
CAWRLKGPSQPQHF | TRBV30 | NA | TRBJ1-5
CASSDILLGSQLTEAFF | TRBV28 | NA | TRBJ1-1
CASSPTRVGSDEQYF | TRBV28 | NA | TRBJ2-7
CSASHARDRRTEAFF | TRBV20-1 | NA | TRBJ1-1
CASSLYRDRGDGYTF | TRBV5-4 | TRBD1 | TRBJ1-2
CASSSRDGRYGYTF | TRBV27 | NA | TRBJ1-2
CSVGREGGELFF | TRBV29-1 | TRBD2 | TRBJ2-2
CASSPSYRGATEAFF | TRBV28 | TRBD1 | TRBJ1-1
CASSPLADIATEAFF | TRBV27 | NA | TRBJ1-1
CASGEGGDTQYF | TRBV12-3/TRBV12-4 | NA | TRBJ2-3
CASRWGQDLGPQHF | TRBV28 | NA | TRBJ1-5
CAFGRGHYEQYF | TRBV4-1 | TRBD1 | TRBJ2-7
CASSLVASGRESHEQFF | TRBV11-2 | TRBD2 | TRBJ2-1
CASSVQGARTGELFF | TRBV9 | TRBD1 | TRBJ2-2
CASRGGSNTEAFF | TRBV27 | NA | TRBJ1-1
CASSLGRGKTQYF | TRBV27 | NA | TRBJ2-5
CASSYQTGGPEAFF | TRBV6-5 | TRBD1 | TRBJ1-1
CASSPPGSGTEAFF | TRBV18 | NA | TRBJ1-1
CASSPSLSGKGTDTQYF | TRBV3-1 | TRBD2 | TRBJ2-3
CASSPQGASGYTF | TRBV28 | TRBD1 | TRBJ1-2
CASSQRGERGTEAFF | TRBV7-2 | NA | TRBJ1-1
CASSRDNNEQFF | TRBV19 | NA | TRBJ2-1
CASSSFLDRVNTEAFF | TRBV11-2 | TRBD1 | TRBJ1-1
CASLGAPAPGSCFF | TRBV5-1 | NA | TRBJ2-2
CSASGDTDTQYF | TRBV20-1 | NA | TRBJ2-3
CASSLEGDRTGELFF | TRBV7-9 | TRBD1 | TRBJ2-2
CASRPPWGGRAHPLNYGYTF | TRBV19 | NA | TRBJ1-2
CASSQGWEKTGNTIYF | TRBV4-2 | NA | TRBJ1-3
CASSLGGSFYGYTF | TRBV7-9 | NA | TRBJ1-2
CASSLGHRLHMNTGELFF | TRBV5-4 | NA | TRBJ2-2
CASSHRDRGTGELFF | TRBV3-1 | NA | TRBJ2-2
CASSTREGRYNEQFF | TRBV28 | TRBD2 | TRBJ2-1
CASQAGTYNEQFF | TRBV5-6 | TRBD2 | TRBJ2-1
CAWNPVGAGGHYF | TRBV30 | TRBD2 | TRBJ2-7
CASSSRDRAYEQYF | TRBV6-6 | TRBD1 | TRBJ2-7
CASTADRVGHGYTF | TRBV19 | TRBD1 | TRBJ1-2
CASSRAGDSLYNEQFF | TRBV6-1 | NA | TRBJ2-1
CASSLERAYEQYF | TRBV5-4 | NA | TRBJ2-7
CAWGQGNQPQHF | TRBV30 | TRBD1 | TRBJ1-5
CASSFGPLGSYEQYF | TRBV27 | NA | TRBJ2-7
CASSWRMNTEAFF | TRBV27 | NA | TRBJ1-1
CASSPPISSGANVLTF | TRBV7-9 | NA | TRBJ2-6
CASTILLVDGDGYTF | TRBV12-3/TRBV12-4 | NA | TRBJ1-2
CASSQVNTEAFF | TRBV4-1 | NA | TRBJ1-1